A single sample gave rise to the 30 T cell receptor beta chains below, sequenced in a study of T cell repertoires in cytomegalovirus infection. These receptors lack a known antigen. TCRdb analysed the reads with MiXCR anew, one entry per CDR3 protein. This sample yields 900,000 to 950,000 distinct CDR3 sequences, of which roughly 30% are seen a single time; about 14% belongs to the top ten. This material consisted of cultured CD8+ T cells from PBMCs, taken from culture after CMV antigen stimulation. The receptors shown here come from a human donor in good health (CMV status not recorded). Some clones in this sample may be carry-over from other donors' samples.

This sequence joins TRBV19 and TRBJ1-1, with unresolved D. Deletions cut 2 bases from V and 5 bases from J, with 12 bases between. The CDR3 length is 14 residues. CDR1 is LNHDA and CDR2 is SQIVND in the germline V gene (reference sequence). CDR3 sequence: CASSIQTLETEAFF. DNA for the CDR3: TGTGCCAGTAGTATACAGACTTTGGAGACTGAAGCTTTCTTT.

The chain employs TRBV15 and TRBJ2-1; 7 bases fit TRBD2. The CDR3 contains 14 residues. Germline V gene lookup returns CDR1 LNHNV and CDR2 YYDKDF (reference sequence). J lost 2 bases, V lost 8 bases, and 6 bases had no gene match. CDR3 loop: CATRTGGPYNEQFF. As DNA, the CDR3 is TGTGCCACCCGGACGGGGGGACCCTACAATGAGCAGTTCTTC.

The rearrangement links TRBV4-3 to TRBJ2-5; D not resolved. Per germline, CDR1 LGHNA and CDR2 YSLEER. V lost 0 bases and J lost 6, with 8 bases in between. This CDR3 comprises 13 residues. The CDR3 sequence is CASSQDPIKTQYF. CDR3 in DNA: TGCGCCAGCAGCCAAGATCCCATCAAGACCCAGTACTTC.

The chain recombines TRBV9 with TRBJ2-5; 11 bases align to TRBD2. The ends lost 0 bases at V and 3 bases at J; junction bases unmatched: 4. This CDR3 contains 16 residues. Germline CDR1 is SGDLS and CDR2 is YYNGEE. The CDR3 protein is CASSVAWGLAEETQYF. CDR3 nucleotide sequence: TGTGCCAGCAGCGTAGCTTGGGGACTAGCGGAAGAGACCCAGTACTTC. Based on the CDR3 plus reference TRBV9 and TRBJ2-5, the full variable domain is DSGVTQTPKHLITATGQRVTLRCSPRSGDLSVYWYQQSLDQGLQFLIQYYNGEERAKGNILERFSAQQFPDLHSELNLSSLELGDSALYFCASSVAWGLAEETQYFGPGTRLLVL.

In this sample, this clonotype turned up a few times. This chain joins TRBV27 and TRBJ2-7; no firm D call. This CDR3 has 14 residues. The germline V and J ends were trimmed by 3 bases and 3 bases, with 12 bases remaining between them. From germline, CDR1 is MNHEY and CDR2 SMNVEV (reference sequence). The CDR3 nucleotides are TGTGCCAGCAGTTTGGGGTCCGGTGGCTACGAGCAGTACTTC. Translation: CASSLGSGGYEQYF.

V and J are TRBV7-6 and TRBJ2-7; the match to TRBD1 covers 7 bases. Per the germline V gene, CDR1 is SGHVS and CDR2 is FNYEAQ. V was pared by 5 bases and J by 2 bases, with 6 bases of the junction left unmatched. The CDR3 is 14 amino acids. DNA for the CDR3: TGTGCCAGCAGCCAAACAGGGGAGACCTACGAGCAGTACTTC. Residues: CASSQTGETYEQYF.

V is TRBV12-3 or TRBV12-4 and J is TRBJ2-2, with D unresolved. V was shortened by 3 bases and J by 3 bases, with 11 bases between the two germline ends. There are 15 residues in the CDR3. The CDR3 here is CASSFITRDTGELFF. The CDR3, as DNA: TGTGCCAGCAGTTTCATTACGCGCGACACCGGGGAGCTGTTTTTT.

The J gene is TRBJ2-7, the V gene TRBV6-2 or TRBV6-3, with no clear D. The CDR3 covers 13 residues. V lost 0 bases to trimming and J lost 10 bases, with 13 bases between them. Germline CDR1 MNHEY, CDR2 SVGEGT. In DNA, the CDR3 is TGTGCCAGCAGTTACTCGGCAGCGCTAGAACAGTACGTC. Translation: CASSYSAALEQYV.

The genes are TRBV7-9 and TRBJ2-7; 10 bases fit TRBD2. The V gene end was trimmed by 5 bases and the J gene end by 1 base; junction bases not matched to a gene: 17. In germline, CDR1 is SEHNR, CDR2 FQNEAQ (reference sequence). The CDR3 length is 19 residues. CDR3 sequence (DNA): TGTGCCAGCAGCCCCGCCGAATATTTTAGCGGGGGGCCGTCCTACGAGCAGTACTTC. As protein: CASSPAEYFSGGPSYEQYF. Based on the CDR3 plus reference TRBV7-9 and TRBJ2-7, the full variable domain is DTGVSQNPRHKITKRGQNVTFRCDPISEHNRLYWYRQTLGQGPEFLTYFQNEAQLEKSRLLSDRFSAERPKGSFSTLEIQRTEQGDSAMYLCASSPAEYFSGGPSYEQYFGPGTRLTVT.

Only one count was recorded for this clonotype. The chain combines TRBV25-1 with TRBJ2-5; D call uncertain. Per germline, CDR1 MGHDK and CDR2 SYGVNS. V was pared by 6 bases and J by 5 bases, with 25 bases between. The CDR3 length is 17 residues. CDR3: CASSPPLLWPDEETQYF. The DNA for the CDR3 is TGTGCCAGCAGCCCCCCCTTACTATGGCCGGACGAGGAGACCCAGTACTTC.

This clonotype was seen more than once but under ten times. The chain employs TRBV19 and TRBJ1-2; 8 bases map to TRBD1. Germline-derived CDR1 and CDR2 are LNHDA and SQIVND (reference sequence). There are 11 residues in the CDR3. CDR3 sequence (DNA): TGTACCACTTGGACAGGGAATGGCTACACCTTC. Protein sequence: CTTWTGNGYTF. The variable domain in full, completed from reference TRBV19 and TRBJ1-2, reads DGGITQSPKYLFRKEGQNVTLSCEQNLNHDAMYWYRQDPGQGLRLIYYSQIVNDFQKGDIAEGYSVSREKKESFPLTVTSAQKNPTAFYLCTTWTGNGYTFGSGTRLTVV.

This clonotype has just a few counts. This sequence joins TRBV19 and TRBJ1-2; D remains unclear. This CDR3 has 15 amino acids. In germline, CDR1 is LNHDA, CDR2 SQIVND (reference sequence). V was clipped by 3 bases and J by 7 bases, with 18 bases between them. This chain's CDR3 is CASSMDGSVFFGYTF. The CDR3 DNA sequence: TGTGCCAGTAGTATGGACGGTTCAGTTTTCTTTGGCTACACCTTC.

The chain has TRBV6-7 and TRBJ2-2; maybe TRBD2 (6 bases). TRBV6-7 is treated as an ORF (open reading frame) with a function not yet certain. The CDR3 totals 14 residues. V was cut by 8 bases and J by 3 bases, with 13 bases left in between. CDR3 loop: CASSGDFDTGELFF. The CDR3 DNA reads TGTGCCAGCTCGGGGGACTTCGACACCGGGGAGCTGTTTTTT.

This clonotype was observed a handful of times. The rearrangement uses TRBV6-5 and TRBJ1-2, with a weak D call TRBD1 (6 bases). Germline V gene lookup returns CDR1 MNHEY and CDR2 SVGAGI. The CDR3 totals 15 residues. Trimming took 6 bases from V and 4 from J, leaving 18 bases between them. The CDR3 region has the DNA TGTGCCAGCAGCTCACGGTACAGGGAGGGCTATGGCTACACCTTC. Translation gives CASSSRYREGYGYTF.

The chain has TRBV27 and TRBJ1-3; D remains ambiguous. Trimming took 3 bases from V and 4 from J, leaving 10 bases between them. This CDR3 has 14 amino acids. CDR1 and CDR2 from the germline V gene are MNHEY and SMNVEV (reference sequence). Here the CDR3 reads CASSFGGEGNTIYF. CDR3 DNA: TGTGCCAGCAGTTTTGGCGGGGAGGGAAACACCATATATTTT.

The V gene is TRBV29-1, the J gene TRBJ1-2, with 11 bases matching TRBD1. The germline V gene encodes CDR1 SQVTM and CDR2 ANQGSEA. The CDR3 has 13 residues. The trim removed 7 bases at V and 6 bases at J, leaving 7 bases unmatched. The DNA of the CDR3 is TGCAGCGCCCGGACAGGGGGCGTCCATGGCTACACCTTC. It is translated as CSARTGGVHGYTF.

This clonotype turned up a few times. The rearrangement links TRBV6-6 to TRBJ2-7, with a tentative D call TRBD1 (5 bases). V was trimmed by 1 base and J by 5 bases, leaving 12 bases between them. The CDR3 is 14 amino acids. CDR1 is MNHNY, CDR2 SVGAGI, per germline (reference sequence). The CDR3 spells CASSYLAGYDEQYV. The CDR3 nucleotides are TGTGCCAGCAGTTACTTGGCAGGGTATGACGAGCAGTACGTC.

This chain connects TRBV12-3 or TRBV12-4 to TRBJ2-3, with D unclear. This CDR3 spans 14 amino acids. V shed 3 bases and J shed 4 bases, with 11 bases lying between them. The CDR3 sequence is CASSLDHSPDTQYF. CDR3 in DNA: TGTGCCAGCAGTTTGGACCATTCACCAGATACGCAGTATTTT.

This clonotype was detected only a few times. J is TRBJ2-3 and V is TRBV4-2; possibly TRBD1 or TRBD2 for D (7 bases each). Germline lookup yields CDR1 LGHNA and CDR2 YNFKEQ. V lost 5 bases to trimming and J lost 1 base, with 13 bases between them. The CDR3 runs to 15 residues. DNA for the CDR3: TGTGCCAGCAGCAGTCAGGGGGGGGGCACAGATACGCAGTATTTT. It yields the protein CASSSQGGGTDTQYF.

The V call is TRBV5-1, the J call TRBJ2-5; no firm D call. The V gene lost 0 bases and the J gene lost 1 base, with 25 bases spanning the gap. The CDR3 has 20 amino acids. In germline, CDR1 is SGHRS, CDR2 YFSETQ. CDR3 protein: CASSLAGLTTKVHTQETQYF. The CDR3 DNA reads TGCGCCAGCAGCTTGGCCGGTTTAACCACCAAAGTACACACCCAAGAGACCCAGTACTTC.

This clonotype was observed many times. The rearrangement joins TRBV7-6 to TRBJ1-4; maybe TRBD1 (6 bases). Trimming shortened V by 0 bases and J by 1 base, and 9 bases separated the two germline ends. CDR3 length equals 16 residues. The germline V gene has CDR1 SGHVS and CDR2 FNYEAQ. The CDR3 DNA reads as TGTGCCAGCAGCTTAGCGGGGGCGCGAACTAATGAAAAACTGTTTTTT. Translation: CASSLAGARTNEKLFF.

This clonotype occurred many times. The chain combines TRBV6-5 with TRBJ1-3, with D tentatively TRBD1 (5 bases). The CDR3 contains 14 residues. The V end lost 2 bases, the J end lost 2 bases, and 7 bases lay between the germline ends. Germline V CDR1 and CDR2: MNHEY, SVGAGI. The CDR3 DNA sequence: TGTGCCAGCAGTTACGCAGGGACTGGAAACACCATATATTTT. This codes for CASSYAGTGNTIYF.

The CDR3 DNA follows: TGTGCCAGCAGTGGGGACCGGGACAGGGCCACAGATACGCAGTATTTT. The encoded protein is CASSGDRDRATDTQYF. This chain links TRBV2 with TRBJ2-3; TRBD1 matches 9 bases. This CDR3 spans 16 amino acids. The V gene's germline CDR1 is SNHLY and CDR2 FYNNEI. V shed 4 bases and J 2 bases; nucleotides not matched to a gene: 7.

The CDR3 region is CASSLDRVGDEQYF. CDR3 in DNA: TGCGCCAGCAGCCTGGACAGGGTAGGGGACGAGCAGTACTTC. The rearrangement joins TRBV5-1 to TRBJ2-7; 8 positions agree with TRBD1. V lost 4 bases, J lost 5 bases, and 8 bases stayed unmatched. This CDR3 is 14 amino acids long. Per germline, CDR1 SGHRS and CDR2 YFSETQ.

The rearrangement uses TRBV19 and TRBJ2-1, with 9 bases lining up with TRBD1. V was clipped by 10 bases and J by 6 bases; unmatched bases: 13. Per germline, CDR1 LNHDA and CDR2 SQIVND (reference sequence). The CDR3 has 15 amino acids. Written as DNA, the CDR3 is TGTGCCACCCTACCCGGGACAGGGTACTCCAATGAGCAGTTCTTC. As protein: CATLPGTGYSNEQFF.

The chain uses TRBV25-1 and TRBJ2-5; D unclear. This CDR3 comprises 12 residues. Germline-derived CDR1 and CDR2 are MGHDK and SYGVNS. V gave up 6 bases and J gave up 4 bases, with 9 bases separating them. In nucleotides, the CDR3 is TGTGCCAGCAGGCTTAACTCAGAGACCCAGTACTTC. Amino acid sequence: CASRLNSETQYF.

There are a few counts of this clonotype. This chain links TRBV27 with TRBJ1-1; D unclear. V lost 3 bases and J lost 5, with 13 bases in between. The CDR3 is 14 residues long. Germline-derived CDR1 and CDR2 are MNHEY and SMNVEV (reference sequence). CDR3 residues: CASSFMGGGTEAFF. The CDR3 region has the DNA TGTGCCAGCAGTTTTATGGGTGGAGGAACTGAAGCTTTCTTT.

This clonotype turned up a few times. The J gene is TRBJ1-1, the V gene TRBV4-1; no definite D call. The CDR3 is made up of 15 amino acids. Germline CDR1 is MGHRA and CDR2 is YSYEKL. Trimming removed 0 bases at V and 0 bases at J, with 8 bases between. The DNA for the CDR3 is TGCGCCAGCAGCCAAGATCACCTTCTGAACACTGAAGCTTTCTTT. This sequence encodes CASSQDHLLNTEAFF.

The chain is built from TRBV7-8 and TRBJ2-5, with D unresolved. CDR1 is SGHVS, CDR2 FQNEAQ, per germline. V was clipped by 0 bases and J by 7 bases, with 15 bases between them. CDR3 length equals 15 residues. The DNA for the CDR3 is TGTGCCAGCAGCTTAGCGCTTAGGACCGAAGTGACCCAGTACTTC. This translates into CASSLALRTEVTQYF. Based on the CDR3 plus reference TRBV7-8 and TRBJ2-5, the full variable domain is GAGVSQSPRYKVAKRGQDVALRCDPISGHVSLFWYQQALGQGPEFLTYFQNEAQLDKSGLPSDRFFAERPEGSVSTLKIQRTQQEDSAVYLCASSLALRTEVTQYFGPGTRLLVL.

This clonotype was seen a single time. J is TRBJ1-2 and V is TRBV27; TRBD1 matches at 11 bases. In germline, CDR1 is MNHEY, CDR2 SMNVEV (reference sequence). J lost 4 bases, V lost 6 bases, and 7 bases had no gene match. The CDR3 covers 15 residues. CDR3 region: CASRGTGGIGYGYTF. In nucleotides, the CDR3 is TGTGCCAGCAGAGGGACAGGGGGTATCGGCTATGGCTACACCTTC.